This T cell receptor beta chain was documented in a study of blood T cell repertoires in COVID-19. Study information: Sources were T cells, B-cell-depleted T cells, or PBMCs; the material itself was cDNA or gDNA.

Authors' data handling: Estimated nucleated cell counts came from reference gene primer amplification. Profiling relied on immunoSEQ multiplex PCR, and the TCRdb table lists in-frame clones only, not all of them. That table furnishes V, J and clone size, whereas the DNA furnished D and trimming. The table shows about 190,000 clones, with roughly four fifths occurring only once. Sequenced sample: peripheral blood. This receptor was identified in a woman in her 30s with acute or convalescent COVID-19.

In DNA form, the CDR3 reads TGTGCCAGCAGCTTAGTGGGACAGGGTTCGGGCTACACCTTC. The encoded protein is CASSLVGQGSGYTF. The chain couples TRBV7-8 to TRBJ1-2; 9 bases are a match to TRBD1. Germline CDR1 and CDR2: SGHVS and FQNEAQ. The V segment lost 1 base and the J segment 8 bases; nucleotides outside the gene matches: 5. The CDR3 is made up of 14 amino acids.